This TCR beta chain was documented in a study of CD8 T cells in ankylosing spondylitis. Findings of the study overall: Reportedly, significant enrichment of disease-linked clones occurred in matched ankylosing spondylitis synovial fluid. Within peripheral blood, clones linked to disease were CD8+ and relatively rare. Eight or nine highly homologous variants made up a TCR beta motif that seemed to typify ankylosing spondylitis blood.

Between the trimmed V and J ends, which lost 4 bases and 4 bases, there was a span of 10 bases. The CDR3 contains 13 residues. Per germline, CDR1 SNHLY and CDR2 FYNNEI. Quantitative molecular-barcoded 5'-RACE generated the TCR beta libraries. TCRdb reprocessed the 5' RACE reads via MiXCR and lists one record per CDR3 protein. The sample lists approximately 350,000 distinct CDR3 sequences, roughly 14% occurring once. Concerning this clonotype: Its antigen is currently unknown.

The TCR originated in a male donor with ankylosing spondylitis or in good health (not recorded which). Sequenced sample: blood, either unsorted or a sorted T cell fraction (not recorded which). The V call is TRBV2, the J call TRBJ1-1; D is perhaps TRBD1 (6 bases). The CDR3 DNA follows: TGTGCCAGCAGTGCAGGGGAGGGCACTGAAGCTTTCTTT. It yields the protein CASSAGEGTEAFF.